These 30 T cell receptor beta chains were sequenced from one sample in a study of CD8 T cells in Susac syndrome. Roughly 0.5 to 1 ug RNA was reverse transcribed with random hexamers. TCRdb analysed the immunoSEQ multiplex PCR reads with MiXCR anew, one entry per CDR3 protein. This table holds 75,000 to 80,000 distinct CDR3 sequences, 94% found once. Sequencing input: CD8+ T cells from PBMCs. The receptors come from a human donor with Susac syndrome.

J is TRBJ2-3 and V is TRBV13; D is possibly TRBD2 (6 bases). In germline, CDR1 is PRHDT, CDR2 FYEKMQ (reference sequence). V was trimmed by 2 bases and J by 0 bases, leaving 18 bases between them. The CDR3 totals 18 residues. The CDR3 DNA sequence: TGTGCCAGCAGCTTAAGGGTGGGGGAGGCTCCGAGCACAGATACGCAGTATTTT. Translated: CASSLRVGEAPSTDTQYF.

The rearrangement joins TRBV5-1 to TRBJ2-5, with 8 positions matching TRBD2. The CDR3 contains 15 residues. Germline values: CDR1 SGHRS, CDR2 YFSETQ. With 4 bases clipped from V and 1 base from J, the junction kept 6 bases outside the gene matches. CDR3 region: CASSPSGGVQETQYF. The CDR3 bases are TGCGCCAGCAGCCCCAGCGGGGGAGTCCAAGAGACCCAGTACTTC.

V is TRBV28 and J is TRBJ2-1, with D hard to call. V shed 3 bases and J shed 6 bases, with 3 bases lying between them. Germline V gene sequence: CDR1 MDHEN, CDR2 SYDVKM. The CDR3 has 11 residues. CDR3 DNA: TGTGCCAGCAGTTTTGTCAATGAGCAGTTCTTC. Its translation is CASSFVNEQFF. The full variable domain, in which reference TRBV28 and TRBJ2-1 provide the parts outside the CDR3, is DVKVTQSSRYLVKRTGEKVFLECVQDMDHENMFWYRQDPGLGLRLIYFSYDVKMKEKGDIPEGYSVSREKKERFSLILESASTNQTSMYLCASSFVNEQFFGPGTRLTVL.

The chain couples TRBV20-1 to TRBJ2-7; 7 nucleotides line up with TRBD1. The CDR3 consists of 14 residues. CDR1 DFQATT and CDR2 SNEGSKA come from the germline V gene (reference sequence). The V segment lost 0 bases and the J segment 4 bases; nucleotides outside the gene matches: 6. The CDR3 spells CSARDRQGPYEQYF. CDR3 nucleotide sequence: TGCAGTGCTAGAGACAGACAGGGACCTTACGAGCAGTACTTC.

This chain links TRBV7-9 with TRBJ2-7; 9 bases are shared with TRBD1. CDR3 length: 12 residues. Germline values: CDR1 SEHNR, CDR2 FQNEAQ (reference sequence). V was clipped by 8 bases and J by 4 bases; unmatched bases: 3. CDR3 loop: CASRGQGYEQYF. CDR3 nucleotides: TGTGCCAGCCGGGGACAGGGTTACGAGCAGTACTTC.

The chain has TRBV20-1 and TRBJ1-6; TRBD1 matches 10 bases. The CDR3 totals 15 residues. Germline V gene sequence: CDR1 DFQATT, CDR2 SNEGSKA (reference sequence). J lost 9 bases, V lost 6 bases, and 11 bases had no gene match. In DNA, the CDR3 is TGCAGTGCCCGGACGACAGGGGGCGAAGGTTCACCCCTCCACTTT. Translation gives CSARTTGGEGSPLHF.

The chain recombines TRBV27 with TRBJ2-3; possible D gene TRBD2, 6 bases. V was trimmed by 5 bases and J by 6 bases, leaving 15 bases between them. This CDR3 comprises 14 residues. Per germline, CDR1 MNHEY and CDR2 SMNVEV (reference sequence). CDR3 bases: TGTGCCAGCAGTCTAGCGTCCAATCGCGATACGCAGTATTTT. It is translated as CASSLASNRDTQYF.

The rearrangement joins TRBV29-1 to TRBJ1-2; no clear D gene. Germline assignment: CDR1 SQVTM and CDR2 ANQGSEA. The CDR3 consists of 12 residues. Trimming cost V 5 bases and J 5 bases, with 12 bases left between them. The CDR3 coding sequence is TGCAGCGTTCCGGCAGCCTATTATGGCTACACCTTC. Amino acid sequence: CSVPAAYYGYTF.

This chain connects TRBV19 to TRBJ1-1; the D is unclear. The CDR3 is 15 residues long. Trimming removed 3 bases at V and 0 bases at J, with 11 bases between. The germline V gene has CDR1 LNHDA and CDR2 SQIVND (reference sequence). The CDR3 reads CASSIWSEMNTEAFF. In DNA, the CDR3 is TGTGCCAGTAGTATCTGGTCAGAAATGAACACTGAAGCTTTCTTT.

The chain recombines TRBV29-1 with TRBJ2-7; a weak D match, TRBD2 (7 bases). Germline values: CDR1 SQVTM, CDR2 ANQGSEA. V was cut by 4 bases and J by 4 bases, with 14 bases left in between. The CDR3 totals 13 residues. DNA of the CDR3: TGCAGCGTTGTTGGGGGGGGCCGGTACGAGCAGTACTTC. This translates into CSVVGGGRYEQYF.

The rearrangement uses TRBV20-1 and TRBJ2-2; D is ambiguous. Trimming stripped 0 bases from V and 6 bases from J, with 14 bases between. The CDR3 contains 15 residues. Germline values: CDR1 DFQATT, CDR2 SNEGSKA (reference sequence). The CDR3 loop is CSARDSPNLAGELFF. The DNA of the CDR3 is TGCAGTGCTAGAGATTCCCCTAACCTCGCCGGGGAGCTGTTTTTT.

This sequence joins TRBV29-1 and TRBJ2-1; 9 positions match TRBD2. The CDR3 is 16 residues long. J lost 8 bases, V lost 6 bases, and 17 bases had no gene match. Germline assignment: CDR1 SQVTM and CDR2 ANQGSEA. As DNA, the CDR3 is TGCAGCGTGGGAGGGGTAAAGGGACTAGCAGTGTATGAGCAGTTCTTC. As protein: CSVGGVKGLAVYEQFF.

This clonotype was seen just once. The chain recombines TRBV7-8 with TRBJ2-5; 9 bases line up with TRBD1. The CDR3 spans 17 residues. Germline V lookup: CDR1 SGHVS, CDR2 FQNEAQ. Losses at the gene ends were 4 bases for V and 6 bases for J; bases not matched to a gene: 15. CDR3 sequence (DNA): TGTGCCAGCAGCTCACAATCCGGGACAGGGAGGGGACAGACCCAGTACTTC. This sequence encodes CASSSQSGTGRGQTQYF.

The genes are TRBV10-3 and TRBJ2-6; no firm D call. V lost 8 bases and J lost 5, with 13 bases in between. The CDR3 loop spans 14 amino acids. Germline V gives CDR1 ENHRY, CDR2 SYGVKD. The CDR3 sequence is CAIPSSSRANVLTF. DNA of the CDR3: TGTGCCATCCCCTCGTCGTCGAGGGCCAACGTCCTGACTTTC.

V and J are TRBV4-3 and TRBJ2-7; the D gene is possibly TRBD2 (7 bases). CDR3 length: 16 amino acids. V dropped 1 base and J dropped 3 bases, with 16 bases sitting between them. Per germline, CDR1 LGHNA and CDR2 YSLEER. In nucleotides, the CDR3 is TGCGCCAGCAGCCAAGTTGGAGAGGGAGGGGGCTACGAGCAGTACTTC. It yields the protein CASSQVGEGGGYEQYF.

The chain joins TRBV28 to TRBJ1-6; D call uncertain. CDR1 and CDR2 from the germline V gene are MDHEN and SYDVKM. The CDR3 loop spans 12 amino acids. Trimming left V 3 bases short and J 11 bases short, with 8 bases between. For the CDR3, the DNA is TGTGCCAGCAGTTTTGTCGGGGCACCCCTCCACTTT. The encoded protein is CASSFVGAPLHF.

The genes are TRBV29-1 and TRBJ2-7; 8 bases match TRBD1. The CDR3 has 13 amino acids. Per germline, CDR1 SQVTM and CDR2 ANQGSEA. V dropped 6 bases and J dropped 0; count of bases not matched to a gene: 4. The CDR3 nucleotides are TGCAGCGTAATCAGGGGGCCCTCCTACGAGCAGTACTTC. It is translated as CSVIRGPSYEQYF.

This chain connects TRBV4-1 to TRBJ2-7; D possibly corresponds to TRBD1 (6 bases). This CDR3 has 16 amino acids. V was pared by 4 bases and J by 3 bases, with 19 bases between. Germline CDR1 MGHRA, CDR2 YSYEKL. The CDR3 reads CASSLKAGRGVYEQYF. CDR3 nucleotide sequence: TGCGCCAGCAGCCTTAAGGCAGGCAGGGGCGTCTACGAGCAGTACTTC.

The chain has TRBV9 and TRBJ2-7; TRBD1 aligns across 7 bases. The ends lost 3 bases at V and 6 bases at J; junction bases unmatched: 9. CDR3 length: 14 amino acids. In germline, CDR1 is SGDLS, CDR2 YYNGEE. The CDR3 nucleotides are TGTGCCAGCAGCGACCGACAGGGCGTGGGCGAGCAGTACTTC. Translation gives CASSDRQGVGEQYF.

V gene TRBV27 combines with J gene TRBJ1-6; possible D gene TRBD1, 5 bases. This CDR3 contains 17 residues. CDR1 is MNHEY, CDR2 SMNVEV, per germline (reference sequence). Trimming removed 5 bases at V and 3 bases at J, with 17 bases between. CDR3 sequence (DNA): TGTGCCAGCAGTGGGAGGGGCGCCTTCATCTATAATTCACCCCTCCACTTT. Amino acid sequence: CASSGRGAFIYNSPLHF.

CDR3 in amino acids: CASSVRRDTNTDTQYF. The CDR3, as DNA: TGTGCCAGCAGTGTCCGGCGGGACACCAACACAGATACGCAGTATTTT. The chain couples TRBV2 to TRBJ2-3; D tentatively reads TRBD1 or TRBD2 (6 bases each). CDR3 length: 16 residues. Germline V gives CDR1 SNHLY, CDR2 FYNNEI. Trimming took off 4 bases at V and 2 bases at J, with 16 bases between the two ends.

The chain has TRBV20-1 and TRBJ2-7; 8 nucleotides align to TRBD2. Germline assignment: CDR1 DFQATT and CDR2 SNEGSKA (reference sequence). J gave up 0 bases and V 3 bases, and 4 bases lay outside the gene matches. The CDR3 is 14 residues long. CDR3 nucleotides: TGCAGTGCTAGGAGGCGGGGGGCCTCCTACGAGCAGTACTTC. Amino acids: CSARRRGASYEQYF.

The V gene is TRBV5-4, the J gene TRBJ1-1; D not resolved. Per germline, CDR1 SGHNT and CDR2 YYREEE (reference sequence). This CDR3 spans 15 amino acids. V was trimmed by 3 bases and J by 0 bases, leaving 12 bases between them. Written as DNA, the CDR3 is TGTGCCAGCAGCTGGGATGGAGGAGTGAACACTGAAGCTTTCTTT. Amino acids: CASSWDGGVNTEAFF.

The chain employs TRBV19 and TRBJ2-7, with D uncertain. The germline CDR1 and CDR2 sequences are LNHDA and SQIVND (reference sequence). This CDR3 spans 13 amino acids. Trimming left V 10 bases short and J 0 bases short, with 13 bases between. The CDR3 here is CATSLGRSYEQYF. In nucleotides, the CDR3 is TGTGCCACCAGTCTCGGGCGCTCCTACGAGCAGTACTTC.

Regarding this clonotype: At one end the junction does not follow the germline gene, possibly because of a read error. As DNA, the CDR3 is TGTGCTAGCAGCCAGGGGGGAAGCTCCTACAATGAGCAGTTCTTC. This translates into CASSQGGSSYNEQFF. V and J are TRBV7-7 and TRBJ2-1; tentative D call: TRBD1 (7 bases). The CDR3 loop spans 15 amino acids. CDR1 is SSHAT and CDR2 is FNYEAQ in the germline V gene (reference sequence).

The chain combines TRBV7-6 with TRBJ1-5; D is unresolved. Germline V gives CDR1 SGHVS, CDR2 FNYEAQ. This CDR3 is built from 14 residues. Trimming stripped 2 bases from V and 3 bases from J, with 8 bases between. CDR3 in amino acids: CASSLFGPNQPQHF. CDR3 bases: TGTGCCAGCAGCTTATTCGGTCCCAATCAGCCCCAGCATTTT.

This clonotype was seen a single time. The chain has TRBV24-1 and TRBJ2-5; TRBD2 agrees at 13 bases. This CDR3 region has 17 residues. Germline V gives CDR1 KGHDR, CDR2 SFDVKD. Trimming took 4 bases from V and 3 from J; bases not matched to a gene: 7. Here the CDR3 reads CATSDPITSGGEETQYF. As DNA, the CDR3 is TGTGCCACCAGTGACCCTATTACTAGCGGGGGGGAAGAGACCCAGTACTTC.

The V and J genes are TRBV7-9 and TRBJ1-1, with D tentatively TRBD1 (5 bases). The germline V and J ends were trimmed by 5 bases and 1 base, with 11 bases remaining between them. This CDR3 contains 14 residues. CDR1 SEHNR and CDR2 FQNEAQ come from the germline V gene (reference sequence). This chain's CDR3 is CASSRPQGNTEAFF. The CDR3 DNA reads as TGTGCCAGCAGCCGACCTCAGGGGAACACTGAAGCTTTCTTT.

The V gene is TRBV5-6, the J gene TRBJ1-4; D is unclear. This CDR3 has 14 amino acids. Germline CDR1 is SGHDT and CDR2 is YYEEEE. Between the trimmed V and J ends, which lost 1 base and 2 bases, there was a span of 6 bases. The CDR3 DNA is TGTGCCAGCAGCTTGTCGGGGACTAATGAAAAACTGTTTTTT. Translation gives CASSLSGTNEKLFF.

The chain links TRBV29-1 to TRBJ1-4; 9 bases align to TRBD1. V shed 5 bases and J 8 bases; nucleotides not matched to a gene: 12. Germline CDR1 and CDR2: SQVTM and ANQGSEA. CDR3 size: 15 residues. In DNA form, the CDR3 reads TGCAGCGTTCTCTCACCGGGACAGGGAGTAGAAAAACTGTTTTTT. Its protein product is CSVLSPGQGVEKLFF. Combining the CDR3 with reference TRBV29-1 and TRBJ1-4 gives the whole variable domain SAVISQKPSRDICQRGTSLTIQCQVDSQVTMMFWYRQQPGQSLTLIATANQGSEATYESGFVIDKFPISRPNLTFSTLTVSNMSPEDSSIYLCSVLSPGQGVEKLFFGSGTQLSVL.